This T cell receptor (beta chain) derives from a study of T-cell reconstitution after alpha-beta-depleted transplantation in children. Study conclusions and caveats: The authors attributed T-cell counts and diversity one year after transplant mostly to newly produced T cells.

For TCRbeta, the library was prepared with unique molecular identifiers. MiXCR, run by TCRdb on the PCR reads, gives a single entry per CDR3 protein. This table has around 78,000 distinct CDR3 sequences, around an eighth appearing once. Remarks on this clonotype: Its antigen remains unidentified.

The CDR3 totals 12 residues. The germline V gene encodes CDR1 SGHTA and CDR2 FQGNSA. V was trimmed by 4 bases and J by 9 bases, leaving 9 bases between them. The chain has TRBV7-2 and TRBJ2-2; D is undetermined. The clonotype originates from a male patient aged 2 to 10 who had a stem cell transplant for acute lymphoblastic leukemia, so the T cells may come from the graft donor. This specimen was PBMCs, mostly from graft donor cells, taken 180 days after TCRalphabeta/CD19-depleted stem cell transplant. The CDR3 DNA follows: TGTGCCAGCAGCTCATCTAGGAGGGAGCTGTTTTTT. The encoded protein is CASSSSRRELFF.